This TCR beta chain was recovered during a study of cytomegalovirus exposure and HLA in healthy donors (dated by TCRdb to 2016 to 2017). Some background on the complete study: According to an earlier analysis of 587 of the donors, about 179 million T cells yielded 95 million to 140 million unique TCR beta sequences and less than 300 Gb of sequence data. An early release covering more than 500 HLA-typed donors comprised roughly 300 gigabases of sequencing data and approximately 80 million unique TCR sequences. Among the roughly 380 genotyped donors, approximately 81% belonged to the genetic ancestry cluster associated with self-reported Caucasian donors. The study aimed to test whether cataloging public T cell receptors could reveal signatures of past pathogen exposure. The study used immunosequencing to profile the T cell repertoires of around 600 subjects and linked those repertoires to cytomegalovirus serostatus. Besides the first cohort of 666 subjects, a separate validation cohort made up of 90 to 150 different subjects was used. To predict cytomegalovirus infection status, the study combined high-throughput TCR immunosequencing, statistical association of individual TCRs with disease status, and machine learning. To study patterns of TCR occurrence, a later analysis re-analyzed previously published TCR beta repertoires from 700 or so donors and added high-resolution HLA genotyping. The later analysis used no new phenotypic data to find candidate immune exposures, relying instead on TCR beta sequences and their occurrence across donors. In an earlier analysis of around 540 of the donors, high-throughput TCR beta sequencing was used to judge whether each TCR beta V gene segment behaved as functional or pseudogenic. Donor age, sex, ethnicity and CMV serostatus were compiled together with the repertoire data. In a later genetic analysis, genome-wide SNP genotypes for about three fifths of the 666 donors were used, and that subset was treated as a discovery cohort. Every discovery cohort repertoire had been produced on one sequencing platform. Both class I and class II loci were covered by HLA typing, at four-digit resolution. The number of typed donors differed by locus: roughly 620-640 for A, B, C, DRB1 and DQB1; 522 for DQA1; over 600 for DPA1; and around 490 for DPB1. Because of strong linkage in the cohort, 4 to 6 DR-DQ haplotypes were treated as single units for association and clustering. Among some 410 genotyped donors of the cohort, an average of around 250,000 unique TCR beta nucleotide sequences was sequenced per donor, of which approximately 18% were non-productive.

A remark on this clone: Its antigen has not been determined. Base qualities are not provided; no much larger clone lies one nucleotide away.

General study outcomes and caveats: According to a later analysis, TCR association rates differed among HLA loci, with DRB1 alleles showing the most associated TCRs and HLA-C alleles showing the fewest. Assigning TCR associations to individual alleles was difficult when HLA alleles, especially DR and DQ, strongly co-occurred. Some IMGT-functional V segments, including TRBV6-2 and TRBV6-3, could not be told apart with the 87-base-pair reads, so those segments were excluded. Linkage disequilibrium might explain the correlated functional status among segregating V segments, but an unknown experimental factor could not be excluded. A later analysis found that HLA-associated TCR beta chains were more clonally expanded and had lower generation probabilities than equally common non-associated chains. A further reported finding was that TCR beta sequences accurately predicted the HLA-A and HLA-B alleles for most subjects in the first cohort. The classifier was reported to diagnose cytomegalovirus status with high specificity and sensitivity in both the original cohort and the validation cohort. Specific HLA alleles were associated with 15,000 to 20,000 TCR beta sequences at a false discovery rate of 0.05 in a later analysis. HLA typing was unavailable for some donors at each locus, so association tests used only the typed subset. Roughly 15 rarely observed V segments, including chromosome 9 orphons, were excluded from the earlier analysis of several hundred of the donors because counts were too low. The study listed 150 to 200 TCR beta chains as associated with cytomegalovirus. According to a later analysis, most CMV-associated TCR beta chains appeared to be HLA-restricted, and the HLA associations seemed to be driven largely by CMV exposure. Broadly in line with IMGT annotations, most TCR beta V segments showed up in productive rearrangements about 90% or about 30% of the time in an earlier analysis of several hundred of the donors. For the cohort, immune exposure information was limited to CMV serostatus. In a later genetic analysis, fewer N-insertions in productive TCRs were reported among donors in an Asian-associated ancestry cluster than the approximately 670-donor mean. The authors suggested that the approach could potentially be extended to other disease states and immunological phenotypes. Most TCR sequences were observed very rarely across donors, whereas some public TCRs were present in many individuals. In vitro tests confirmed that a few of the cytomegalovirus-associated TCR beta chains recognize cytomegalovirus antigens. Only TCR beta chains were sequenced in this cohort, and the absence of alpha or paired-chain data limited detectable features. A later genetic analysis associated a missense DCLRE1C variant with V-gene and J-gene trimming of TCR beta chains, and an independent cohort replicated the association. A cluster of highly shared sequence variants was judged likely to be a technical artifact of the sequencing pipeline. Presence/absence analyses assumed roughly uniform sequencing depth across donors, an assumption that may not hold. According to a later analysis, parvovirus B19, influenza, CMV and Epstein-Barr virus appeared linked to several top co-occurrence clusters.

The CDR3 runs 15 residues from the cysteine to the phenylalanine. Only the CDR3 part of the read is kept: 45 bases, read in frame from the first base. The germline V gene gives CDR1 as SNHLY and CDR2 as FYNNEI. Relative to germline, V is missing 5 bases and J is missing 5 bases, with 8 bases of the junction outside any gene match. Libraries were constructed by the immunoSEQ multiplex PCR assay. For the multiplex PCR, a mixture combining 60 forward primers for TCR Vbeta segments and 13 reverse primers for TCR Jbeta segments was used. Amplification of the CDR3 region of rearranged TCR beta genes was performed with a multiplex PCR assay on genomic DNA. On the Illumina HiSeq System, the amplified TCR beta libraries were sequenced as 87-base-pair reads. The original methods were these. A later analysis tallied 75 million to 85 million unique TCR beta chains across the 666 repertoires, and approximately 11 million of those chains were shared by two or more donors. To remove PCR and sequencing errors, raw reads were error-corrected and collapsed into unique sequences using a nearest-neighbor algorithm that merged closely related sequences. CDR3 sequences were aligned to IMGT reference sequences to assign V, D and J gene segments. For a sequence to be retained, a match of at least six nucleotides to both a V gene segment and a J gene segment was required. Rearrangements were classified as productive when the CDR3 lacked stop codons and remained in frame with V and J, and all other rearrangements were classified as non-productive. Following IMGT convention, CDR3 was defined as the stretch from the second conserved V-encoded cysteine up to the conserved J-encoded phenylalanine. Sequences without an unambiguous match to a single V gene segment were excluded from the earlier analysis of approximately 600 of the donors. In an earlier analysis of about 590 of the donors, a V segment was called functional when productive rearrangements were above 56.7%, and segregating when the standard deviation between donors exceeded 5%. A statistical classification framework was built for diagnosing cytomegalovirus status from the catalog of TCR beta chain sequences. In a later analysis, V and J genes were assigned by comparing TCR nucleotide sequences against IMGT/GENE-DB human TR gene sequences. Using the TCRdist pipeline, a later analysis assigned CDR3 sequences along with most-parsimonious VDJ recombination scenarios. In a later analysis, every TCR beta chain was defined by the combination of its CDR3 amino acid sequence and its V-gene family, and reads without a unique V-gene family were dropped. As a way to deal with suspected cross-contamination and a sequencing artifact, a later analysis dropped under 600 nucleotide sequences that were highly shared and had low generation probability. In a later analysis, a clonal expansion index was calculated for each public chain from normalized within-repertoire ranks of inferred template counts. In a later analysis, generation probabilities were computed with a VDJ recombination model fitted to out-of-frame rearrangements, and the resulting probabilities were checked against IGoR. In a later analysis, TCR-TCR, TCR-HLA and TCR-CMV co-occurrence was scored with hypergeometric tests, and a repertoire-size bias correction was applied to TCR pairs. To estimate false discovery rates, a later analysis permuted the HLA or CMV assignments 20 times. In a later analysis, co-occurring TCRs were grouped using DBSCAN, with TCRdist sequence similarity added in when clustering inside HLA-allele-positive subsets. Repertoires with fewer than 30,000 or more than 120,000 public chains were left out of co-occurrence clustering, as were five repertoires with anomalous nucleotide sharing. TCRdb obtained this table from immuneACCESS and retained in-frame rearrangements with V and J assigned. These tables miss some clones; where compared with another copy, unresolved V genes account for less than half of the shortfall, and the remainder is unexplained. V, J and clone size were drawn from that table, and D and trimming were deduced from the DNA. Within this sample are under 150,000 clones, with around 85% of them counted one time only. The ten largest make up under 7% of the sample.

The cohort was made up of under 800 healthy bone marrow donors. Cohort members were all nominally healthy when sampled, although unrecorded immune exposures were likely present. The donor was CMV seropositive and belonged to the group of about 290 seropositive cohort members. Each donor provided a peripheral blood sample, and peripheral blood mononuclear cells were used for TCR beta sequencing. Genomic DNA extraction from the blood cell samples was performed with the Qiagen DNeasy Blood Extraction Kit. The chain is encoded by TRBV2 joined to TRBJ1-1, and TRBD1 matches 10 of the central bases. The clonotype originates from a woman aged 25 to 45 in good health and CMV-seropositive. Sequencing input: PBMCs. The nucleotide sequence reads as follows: TGTGCCAGCAGTACCCAGACAGGGGGCGGAACTGAAGCTTTCTTT. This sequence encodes CASSTQTGGGTEAFF.